Reported below is one TCR beta chain. Authors' data handling: The authors estimated nucleated cell counts from reference gene primer amplification. Data came from immunoSEQ multiplex PCR; TCRdb stores just in-frame clones and leaves some out. The V and J calls and clone size were taken over from that table, and D and trimming were inferred from the DNA. The sample holds tens of thousands of clones; about 80% are singletons and the top ten take over 9.5%. The data belong to a study of blood T cell repertoires in COVID-19. Background on the study: The samples span acute and convalescent COVID-19 from the United States, Italy and Spain. Nucleic acid was either cDNA or gDNA, and it came from T cells, B-cell-depleted T cells, or PBMCs.

CDR1 and CDR2 (germline): SGHAT, FQNNGV. V was pared by 2 bases and J by 1 base, with 5 bases between. The CDR3 length is 13 residues. The sequenced sample consisted of peripheral blood. The receptor was derived from a human donor in a cohort sampled during active COVID-19. V is TRBV11-2 and J is TRBJ1-1; D not resolved. The CDR3 loop reads CASSLLGNTEAFF. CDR3 sequence (DNA): TGTGCCAGCAGCTTACTAGGGAACACTGAAGCTTTCTTT.